The clone carrying this T cell receptor (beta chain) was detected only a few times. This sample was included in a study of response to subunit inactivated influenza vaccine. The CDR3 is made up of 18 amino acids. The V gene end was trimmed by 4 bases and the J gene end by 3 bases; junction bases not matched to a gene: 12. Per germline, CDR1 LGHDT and CDR2 YNNKEL (reference sequence). TCRdb re-called the RT-PCR reads with MiXCR, one entry per CDR3 protein. The table has about 540,000 distinct CDR3 sequences, roughly 25% seen once; the top ten hold 2.5% to 3.5%. The same data also contributed to another study, on T cells expressing NK-cell markers. That source adds: Template switching by 5'RACE with UMIs generated the TCR beta cDNA. Dominant NKG2C+ clonotypes made up roughly 1.0-7.0% of CD8+ T cells in several donors.

The TCR sequence derives from a man aged 50 to 60 who received an inactivated influenza vaccine. The chain recombines TRBV3-1 with TRBJ2-3, with 11 positions matching TRBD1. The sample here was CD4+ T cells sorted from PBMCs, taken about 11 days after vaccination. In DNA form, the CDR3 reads TGTGCCAGCAGCCCAAATTACGGGACAGGGGGGAAGACAGATACGCAGTATTTT. Its translation is CASSPNYGTGGKTDTQYF.